This TCR beta chain was retrieved from a study of identical twins. Broader study findings: Among monozygotic twins, out-of-frame TCR alpha sharing exceeded what models predicted. Out-of-frame alpha sequences common to twins exhibited an excess of low generation probability.

A word on this clonotype: Its target is not known.

The cDNA had a unique molecular identifier and a template-switch universal primer site. TCRdb re-derived calls from the 5' RACE reads in MiXCR, one entry per CDR3 protein. The sample comprises about 890,000 distinct CDR3 sequences, about 12% of which are singletons, and 1.5% to 2% rests with the top ten. The CDR3 totals 15 residues. These sequences were also reported in another study, on yellow fever vaccine responses in identical twins.

The sample was PBMCs. The chain carries TRBV1 and TRBJ2-7; the table calls TRBD2, which could not be checked here. TRBV1 is given as a pseudogene. This TCR was recovered from a woman aged 18 to 35 in good health. The CDR3 DNA sequence: TGCACCAGCAGCCATTCCGGGACTAGCGGCTACGAGCAGTACTTC. Protein sequence: CTSSHSGTSGYEQYF.